Listed below are T cell receptor beta chains from one sample, sequenced in a study of memory CD4+ T cells and cytomegalovirus serostatus. Generated by immunoSEQ multiplex PCR, the TCRdb table keeps only in-frame clones and is missing some. The sample includes fewer than 35,000 clones, about four fifths of them seen just once. The specimen sequenced was memory CD4+ T cells from blood. The receptors here all came from an adult in good health and CMV-seronegative. Each CDR3 is given with its conserved first and last residue. Fields, in order: V gene, CDR3 protein.

v_call: TRBV19; cdr3_aa: CASSRDRDQPQHF
v_call: TRBV7-9; cdr3_aa: CASSRIGGNTEAFF
v_call: TRBV19; cdr3_aa: CASKRTGSTYNEQFF
v_call: TRBV5-4; cdr3_aa: CASSLKAEDTQYF
v_call: TRBV6-1; cdr3_aa: CASSEAGTGGFGTQYF
v_call: TRBV6-1; cdr3_aa: CASKAGGLRETQYF
v_call: TRBV7-2; cdr3_aa: CASSISTDRAYYEQYF
v_call: TRBV11-2; cdr3_aa: CASSISFDRGQTEAFF
v_call: TRBV6-6; cdr3_aa: CASSLTHGNTEAFF
v_call: TRBV6-1; cdr3_aa: CASSGPFRGYVGETQYF
v_call: TRBV19; cdr3_aa: CASRDRGSYEQYF
v_call: TRBV4-1; cdr3_aa: CASSPAGGTINQPQHF
v_call: TRBV10-2; cdr3_aa: CASSDGWDRLTDTQYF
v_call: TRBV13; cdr3_aa: CASSLDQLAVADTQYF
v_call: TRBV27; cdr3_aa: CASSVGGQGTRGYTF
v_call: TRBV29-1; cdr3_aa: CSVEKGGQFYGYTF
v_call: TRBV6-5; cdr3_aa: CASSYSDAQYF
v_call: TRBV30; cdr3_aa: CAWSSGGNQPQHF
v_call: TRBV28; cdr3_aa: CVLKGDKEGMNTEAFF
v_call: TRBV5-6; cdr3_aa: CASSLRVGNTEAFF
v_call: TRBV9; cdr3_aa: CASSSRTDTQYF
v_call: TRBV10-1; cdr3_aa: CASRADRGTYNEQFF
v_call: TRBV18; cdr3_aa: CASSRQGATPYYEQYF
v_call: TRBV7-9; cdr3_aa: CASSSGGGGYSPLHF
v_call: TRBV5-1; cdr3_aa: CASSFLQGGNTEAFF
v_call: TRBV5-6; cdr3_aa: CASSLVGKGNEQFF
v_call: TRBV13; cdr3_aa: CASSLTRQGGSPLHF
v_call: TRBV5-1; cdr3_aa: CASSSYLAGTGELFF
v_call: TRBV6-5; cdr3_aa: CASSARQGSYEKLFF
v_call: TRBV2; cdr3_aa: CASKIENTEAFF
v_call: TRBV19; cdr3_aa: CASSSSGTGSQPQHF
v_call: TRBV28; cdr3_aa: CASYDTANSPLHF
v_call: TRBV7-8; cdr3_aa: CASSLRGGLETQYF
v_call: TRBV19; cdr3_aa: CASSMAWNTEAFF
v_call: TRBV6-4; cdr3_aa: CASTPRTGLDTGELFF
v_call: TRBV27; cdr3_aa: CASSIRQGSANEKLFF
v_call: TRBV19; cdr3_aa: CASSRTGVNTEAFF
v_call: TRBV18; cdr3_aa: CASSPGLGSPLHF
v_call: TRBV29-1; cdr3_aa: CSVQGGAVNYGYTF
v_call: TRBV6-6; cdr3_aa: CASIEQGRYGYTF
v_call: TRBV28; cdr3_aa: CAINRDRGPGNTIYF
v_call: TRBV14; cdr3_aa: CASSQVGIGYGYTF
v_call: TRBV28; cdr3_aa: CASKVQGGWNEAFF
v_call: TRBV2; cdr3_aa: CASSDYTAGEAFF
v_call: TRBV28; cdr3_aa: CASSSGDENTIYF
v_call: TRBV11-2; cdr3_aa: CASSYSGQGNSPLHF
v_call: TRBV11-3; cdr3_aa: CASTYRATGNSPEQFF
v_call: TRBV6-6; cdr3_aa: CASRAGLNTEAFF
v_call: TRBV29-1; cdr3_aa: CSVAPGTGDGYTF
v_call: TRBV29-1; cdr3_aa: CSVELRDTFSYGYTF
v_call: TRBV19; cdr3_aa: CASSIPGLRNEQYF
v_call: TRBV6-5; cdr3_aa: CASLGTGDTGELFF
v_call: TRBV7-9; cdr3_aa: CASRRGDFIQETQYF
v_call: TRBV7-9; cdr3_aa: CASSLLGGSTGELFF
v_call: TRBV14; cdr3_aa: CASRPRQFGQTATNEKLFF